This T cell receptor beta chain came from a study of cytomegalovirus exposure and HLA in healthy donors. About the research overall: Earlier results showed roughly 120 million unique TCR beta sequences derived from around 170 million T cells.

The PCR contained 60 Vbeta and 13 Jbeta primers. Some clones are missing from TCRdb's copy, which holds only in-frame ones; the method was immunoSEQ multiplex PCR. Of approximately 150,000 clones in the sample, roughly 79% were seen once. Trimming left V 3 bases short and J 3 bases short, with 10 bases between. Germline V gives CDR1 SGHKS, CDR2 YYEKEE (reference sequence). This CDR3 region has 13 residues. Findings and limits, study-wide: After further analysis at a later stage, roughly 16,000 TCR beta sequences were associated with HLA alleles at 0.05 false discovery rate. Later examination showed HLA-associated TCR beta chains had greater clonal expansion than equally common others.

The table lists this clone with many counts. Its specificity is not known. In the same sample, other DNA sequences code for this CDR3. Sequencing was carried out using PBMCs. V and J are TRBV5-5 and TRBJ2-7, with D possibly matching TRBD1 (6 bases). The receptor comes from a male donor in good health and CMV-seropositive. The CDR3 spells CASSSGQLYEQYF. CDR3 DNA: TGTGCCAGCAGCTCGGGACAACTCTACGAGCAGTACTTC.